Listed here are 27 T cell receptor beta chains from one sample, sequenced in a study of blood T cell repertoires in COVID-19. Clones were read by immunoSEQ multiplex PCR, and TCRdb kept only the in-frame ones, dropping some. The sample includes roughly 400,000 clones, about 83% of them seen just once. The sequenced sample consisted of PBMCs or T cells enriched from blood (not recorded which). These receptors originate from a woman aged 45-59 years who had recovered from COVID-19.

This clone was counted a single time. The chain joins TRBV19 to TRBJ1-6; 7 bases are a match to TRBD1. The germline CDR1 and CDR2 sequences are LNHDA and SQIVND (reference sequence). V lost 5 bases to trimming and J lost 10 bases; unmatched junction nucleotides: 5. CDR3 size: 13 residues. CDR3 residues: CASSRGTESPLHF. CDR3 DNA: TGTGCCAGTAGTCGCGGGACAGAGTCACCCCTCCACTTT.

The rearrangement joins TRBV5-4 to TRBJ2-1; 8 bases line up with TRBD2. The CDR3 consists of 13 residues. Germline values: CDR1 SGHNT, CDR2 YYREEE (reference sequence). Germline trimming cut 2 bases from V and 7 bases from J; bases unmatched to any gene: 2. CDR3 sequence (DNA): TGTGCCAGCAGCTTTCCGGGGGGGAATGAGCAGTTCTTC. Translating gives CASSFPGGNEQFF. Using reference TRBV5-4 and TRBJ2-1 for the parts outside the CDR3, the full variable domain is ETGVTQSPTHLIKTRGQQVTLRCSSQSGHNTVSWYQQALGQGPQFIFQYYREEENGRGNFPPRFSGLQFPNYSSELNVNALELDDSALYLCASSFPGGNEQFFGPGTRLTVL.

This chain uses TRBV28 with TRBJ1-5, with 7 bases lining up with TRBD1. The CDR3 extends over 12 amino acids. Trimming removed 6 bases from V and 7 bases from J; junction bases left unmatched: 3. Per germline, CDR1 MDHEN and CDR2 SYDVKM. The CDR3 sequence: CASRTGRQPQHF. Written as DNA, the CDR3 is TGTGCCAGCAGGACAGGGAGACAGCCCCAGCATTTT.

This clone has a handful of counts. CDR3: CASSRGAGNYGYTF. The CDR3 nucleotides read TGTGCCAGCAGCCGCGGGGCAGGGAACTATGGCTACACCTTC. J is TRBJ1-2 and V is TRBV6-5; weak D call: TRBD1 (5 bases). The CDR3 has 14 residues. Between the trimmed V and J ends, which lost 6 bases and 2 bases, there was a span of 13 bases. Germline lookup yields CDR1 MNHEY and CDR2 SVGAGI.

The rearrangement links TRBV7-8 to TRBJ2-7; 7 positions agree with TRBD2. CDR1 SGHVS and CDR2 FQNEAQ come from the germline V gene. V lost 1 base to trimming and J lost 0 bases; unmatched junction nucleotides: 3. The CDR3 contains 15 residues. The DNA of the CDR3 is TGTGCCAGCAGCTTAGGCGGGGGACGCTCCTACGAGCAGTACTTC. Translation: CASSLGGGRSYEQYF.

J is TRBJ2-5 and V is TRBV6-2 or TRBV6-3; D is possibly TRBD2 (5 bases). V shed 5 bases and J shed 7 bases, with 8 bases lying between them. The CDR3 loop spans 11 amino acids. Germline V gene lookup returns CDR1 MNHEY and CDR2 SVGEGT. This CDR3 is CASSALATQYF. CDR3 DNA: TGTGCCAGCAGTGCCCTAGCGACCCAGTACTTC.

V and J are TRBV5-1 and TRBJ1-2; no firm D call. This CDR3 is 17 amino acids long. CDR1 and CDR2 (germline): SGHRS, YFSETQ. V was clipped by 1 base and J by 0 bases, with 16 bases between them. The CDR3 coding sequence is TGCGCCAGCAGCTTGTGGCAGCCAGGAACGACTAACTATGGCTACACCTTC. Encoded protein: CASSLWQPGTTNYGYTF.

The V and J genes are TRBV2 and TRBJ1-6; 9 nucleotides align to TRBD1. The junction had 5 bases not matched to a gene; V was cut back by 2 bases and J by 6 bases. The germline V gene has CDR1 SNHLY and CDR2 FYNNEI. This CDR3 spans 16 amino acids. Here the CDR3 reads CASSERTGASNSPLHF. The CDR3 DNA follows: TGTGCCAGCAGTGAAAGGACAGGGGCTAGTAATTCACCCCTCCACTTT.

The V gene is TRBV28, the J gene TRBJ1-5; a possible D gene is TRBD1 (5 bases). The CDR3 is made up of 16 amino acids. V gave up 2 bases and J gave up 0 bases, with 11 bases separating them. CDR1 is MDHEN and CDR2 is SYDVKM in the germline V gene. The CDR3 region is CASSLGPGLSNQPQHF. CDR3 sequence (DNA): TGTGCCAGCAGTTTAGGGCCAGGGCTTAGCAATCAGCCCCAGCATTTT.

Only one count was recorded for this clone. V gene TRBV5-1 combines with J gene TRBJ2-7, with 8 bases that match TRBD2. The CDR3 length is 16 residues. V lost 4 bases and J lost 2; bases outside the gene matches: 11. CDR1 and CDR2 from the germline V gene are SGHRS and YFSETQ. The CDR3, as DNA: TGCGCCAGCAGCCCCGAATTAGAGCGGGGGACCTACGAGCAGTACTTC. This gives the protein CASSPELERGTYEQYF.

J is TRBJ2-2 and V is TRBV19; maybe TRBD1 (5 bases). Germline values: CDR1 LNHDA, CDR2 SQIVND (reference sequence). Between the trimmed V and J ends, which lost 7 bases and 3 bases, there was a span of 15 bases. The CDR3 length is 15 residues. The CDR3: CASTVGQGHTGELFF. The CDR3 bases are TGTGCCAGTACCGTGGGGCAGGGCCACACCGGGGAGCTGTTTTTT.

This rearrangement joins TRBV7-9 to TRBJ2-3; 12 bases fit TRBD2. J was trimmed by 2 bases and V by 0 bases; bases with no gene match: 6. The CDR3 extends over 18 amino acids. The germline CDR1 and CDR2 sequences are SEHNR and FQNEAQ (reference sequence). For the CDR3, the DNA is TGTGCCAGCAGCTTAGCTCTGACTAGCGGGGGTACCACAGATACGCAGTATTTT. Protein: CASSLALTSGGTTDTQYF.

The J gene is TRBJ1-4, the V gene TRBV19; no clear D gene. Per germline, CDR1 LNHDA and CDR2 SQIVND (reference sequence). The CDR3 spans 15 residues. V lost 2 bases, J lost 4 bases, and 11 bases lay in between. The chain's CDR3 is CASSISFGSNEKLFF. CDR3 bases: TGTGCCAGTAGTATAAGTTTTGGCAGTAATGAAAAACTGTTTTTT. Combining the CDR3 with reference TRBV19 and TRBJ1-4 gives the whole variable domain DGGITQSPKYLFRKEGQNVTLSCEQNLNHDAMYWYRQDPGQGLRLIYYSQIVNDFQKGDIAEGYSVSREKKESFPLTVTSAQKNPTAFYLCASSISFGSNEKLFFGSGTQLSVL.

The chain employs TRBV6-5 and TRBJ1-1; possible D gene TRBD1, 6 bases. The CDR3 extends over 15 amino acids. Germline V gene sequence: CDR1 MNHEY, CDR2 SVGAGI. V lost 0 bases to trimming and J lost 2 bases, with 10 bases between them. In DNA, the CDR3 is TGTGCCAGCAGTTACTCCCGGACAGCTAACACTGAAGCTTTCTTT. Residues: CASSYSRTANTEAFF.

The genes are TRBV6-5 and TRBJ2-7; 7 nucleotides match TRBD1. With 0 bases clipped from V and 4 bases from J, the junction kept 6 bases outside the gene matches. CDR1 is MNHEY, CDR2 SVGAGI, per germline. The CDR3 is made up of 15 amino acids. CDR3 in DNA: TGTGCCAGCAGTTACTCCAGGGACAGTGCGTACGAGCAGTACTTC. It translates to CASSYSRDSAYEQYF.

The chain joins TRBV24-1 to TRBJ2-7; D gene unclear. Germline CDR1 is KGHDR and CDR2 is SFDVKD. This CDR3 region has 15 residues. With 4 bases removed from V and 2 bases from J, the gap between germline ends came to 14 bases. The CDR3 coding sequence is TGTGCCACCAGTGAGTTCCCAGGTGCCCCCTACGAGCAGTACTTC. This encodes CATSEFPGAPYEQYF.

This clone appeared once. The chain carries TRBV7-9 and TRBJ1-2; D is perhaps TRBD1 (5 bases). Looked up from germline, CDR1 is SEHNR and CDR2 is FQNEAQ (reference sequence). The CDR3 length is 13 residues. Trimming took 6 bases from V and 1 from J, leaving 9 bases between them. CDR3 coding DNA: TGTGCCAGCAGGGCAGGGAATAACTATGGCTACACCTTC. Its translation is CASRAGNNYGYTF. The variable domain in full, with the rest retrieved from reference TRBV7-9 and TRBJ1-2, is DTGVSQNPRHKITKRGQNVTFRCDPISEHNRLYWYRQTLGQGPEFLTYFQNEAQLEKSRLLSDRFSAERPKGSFSTLEIQRTEQGDSAMYLCASRAGNNYGYTFGSGTRLTVV.

J is TRBJ2-1 and V is TRBV4-1, with 9 bases that match TRBD1. CDR3 size: 15 residues. Germline CDR1 MGHRA, CDR2 YSYEKL. V shed 5 bases and J 6 bases; nucleotides not matched to a gene: 8. The CDR3 sequence is CASSYPGQGSNEQFF. The CDR3 nucleotides are TGCGCCAGCAGCTACCCGGGACAGGGTTCCAATGAGCAGTTCTTC.

This rearrangement joins TRBV2 to TRBJ1-6; 8 bases fit TRBD1. Germline V gives CDR1 SNHLY, CDR2 FYNNEI. V dropped 4 bases and J dropped 10; count of bases not matched to a gene: 3. The CDR3 is 13 residues long. CDR3 bases: TGTGCCAGCAGTGGGACAGGGTTCTCACCCCTCCACTTT. This encodes CASSGTGFSPLHF.

This clone occurred once. This chain uses TRBV5-8 with TRBJ2-2, with a weak D call TRBD1 (5 bases). Germline assignment: CDR1 SGHTS and CDR2 YDEGEE. CDR3 length: 16 amino acids. The V end was cut by 2 bases, the J end by 1 base, with 12 bases between. This CDR3 reads CASSFRQNMNTGELFF. CDR3 nucleotides: TGTGCCAGCAGCTTCAGACAGAATATGAACACCGGGGAGCTGTTTTTT.

This rearrangement joins TRBV19 to TRBJ2-7; D unresolved. The CDR3 contains 14 residues. The V end was cut by 4 bases, the J end by 2 bases, with 12 bases between. Germline-derived CDR1 and CDR2 are LNHDA and SQIVND (reference sequence). CDR3 amino acids: CASSTRSIAYEQYF. The CDR3, as DNA: TGTGCCAGTAGTACCCGGAGTATAGCCTACGAGCAGTACTTC. Drawing the rest from reference TRBV19 and TRBJ2-7, the complete variable domain is DGGITQSPKYLFRKEGQNVTLSCEQNLNHDAMYWYRQDPGQGLRLIYYSQIVNDFQKGDIAEGYSVSREKKESFPLTVTSAQKNPTAFYLCASSTRSIAYEQYFGPGTRLTVT.

This clone was recorded a few times. J is TRBJ1-2 and V is TRBV5-1; 7 bases are a match to TRBD1. CDR1 is SGHRS and CDR2 is YFSETQ in the germline V gene. The CDR3 has 13 residues. V lost 4 bases, J lost 8 bases, and 8 bases stayed unmatched. CDR3 bases: TGCGCCAGCAGCAGACAAGGGACAGAGGGCTACACCTTC. Protein sequence: CASSRQGTEGYTF.

The chain links TRBV11-2 to TRBJ2-7; 9 bases match TRBD1. Per germline, CDR1 SGHAT and CDR2 FQNNGV. J was trimmed by 6 bases and V by 6 bases; bases with no gene match: 12. This CDR3 region has 15 residues. The CDR3 sequence: CASSHNTGGTPEQYF. In DNA form, the CDR3 reads TGTGCCAGCAGTCACAACACAGGGGGCACCCCCGAGCAGTACTTC.

The V gene is TRBV5-1, the J gene TRBJ1-5; TRBD1 aligns across 9 bases. This CDR3 is 15 amino acids long. V shed 4 bases and J 4 bases; nucleotides not matched to a gene: 6. Looked up from germline, CDR1 is SGHRS and CDR2 is YFSETQ. The CDR3 DNA reads as TGCGCCAGCAGCGAACAGGGGGCCGTTAATCAGCCCCAGCATTTT. Translation gives CASSEQGAVNQPQHF.

The rearrangement links TRBV6-5 to TRBJ1-1; D possibly corresponds to TRBD1 (5 bases). The V end was cut by 9 bases, the J end by 6 bases, with 23 bases between. In germline, CDR1 is MNHEY, CDR2 SVGAGI. The CDR3 loop spans 15 amino acids. CDR3 sequence: CASLGAGFISAEAFF. The CDR3 region has the DNA TGTGCCAGTCTAGGGGCGGGGTTCATTTCCGCTGAAGCTTTCTTT.

This clone was seen a single time. The CDR3 spells CASTGRDQPQHF. In DNA form, the CDR3 reads TGTGCCAGTACTGGGAGGGATCAGCCCCAGCATTTT. J is TRBJ1-5 and V is TRBV28, with no clear D. Germline V lookup: CDR1 MDHEN, CDR2 SYDVKM. The CDR3 loop spans 12 amino acids. The V and J ends lost 9 bases and 5 bases respectively, with 11 bases between them.

With respect to this clone: At the DNA level, this CDR3 is encoded by other sequences in the same sample as well. CDR3 loop: CASSRTATNEKLFF. In DNA, the CDR3 is TGTGCCAGCAGTAGGACAGCAACTAATGAAAAACTGTTTTTT. The chain uses TRBV6-5 and TRBJ1-4; D is possibly TRBD1 (6 bases). Deletions cut 5 bases from V and 0 bases from J, with 7 bases between. The CDR3 is 14 amino acids. Germline V CDR1 and CDR2: MNHEY, SVGAGI.